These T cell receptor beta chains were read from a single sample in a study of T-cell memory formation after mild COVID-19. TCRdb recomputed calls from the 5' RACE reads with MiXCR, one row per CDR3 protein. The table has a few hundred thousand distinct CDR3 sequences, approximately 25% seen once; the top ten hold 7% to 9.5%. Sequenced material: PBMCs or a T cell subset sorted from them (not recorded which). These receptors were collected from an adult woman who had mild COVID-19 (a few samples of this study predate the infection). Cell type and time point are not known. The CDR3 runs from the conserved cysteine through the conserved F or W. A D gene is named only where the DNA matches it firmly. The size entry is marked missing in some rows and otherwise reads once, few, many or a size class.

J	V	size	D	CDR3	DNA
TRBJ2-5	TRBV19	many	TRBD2	CASSPGTSGRETQYF	TGTGCCAGTAGTCCGGGGACTAGCGGGAGAGAGACCCAGTACTTC
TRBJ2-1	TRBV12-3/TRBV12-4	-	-	CASSTTVDNEQFF	TGTGCCAGCAGCACGACAGTAGACAATGAGCAGTTCTTC
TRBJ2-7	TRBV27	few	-	CASSLSGQYEQYF	TGTGCCAGCAGTTTATCTGGGCAGTACGAGCAGTACTTC
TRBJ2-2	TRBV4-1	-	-	CASRSPSPGNAGGELFF	TGCGCCAGCAGATCGCCGTCTCCGGGTAACGCCGGCGGGGAGCTGTTTTTT
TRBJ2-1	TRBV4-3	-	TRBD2	CASSQEVFMTSGSDEQFF	TGCGCCAGCAGCCAAGAGGTATTTATGACTAGCGGGAGCGATGAGCAGTTCTTC
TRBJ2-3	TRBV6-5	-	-	CASSWGTVWADTQYF	TGTGCCAGCAGCTGGGGTACGGTCTGGGCAGATACGCAGTATTTT
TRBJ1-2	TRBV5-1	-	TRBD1	CASSSTDRGSNYGYTF	TGCGCCAGCAGCTCTACAGACAGGGGTTCCAACTATGGCTACACCTTC
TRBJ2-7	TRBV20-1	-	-	CSARDLGPTYEQYF	TGCAGTGCTAGAGATCTCGGACCAACCTACGAGCAGTACTTC
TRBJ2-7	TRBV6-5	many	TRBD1	CASSWDREPSYEQYF	TGTGCCAGCAGTTGGGACAGGGAGCCCTCCTACGAGCAGTACTTC
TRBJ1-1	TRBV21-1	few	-	CASSKAEGEAFF	TGTGCCAGCAGCAAAGCGGAGGGAGAAGCTTTCTTT
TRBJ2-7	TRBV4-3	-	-	CASSLTRTYEQYF	TGCGCCAGCAGCCTCACGAGGACCTACGAGCAGTACTTC
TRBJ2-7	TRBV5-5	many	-	CASSLDTASVVYEQYF	TGTGCCAGCAGCTTGGATACTGCTAGCGTGGTCTACGAGCAGTACTTC
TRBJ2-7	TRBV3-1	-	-	CATCQGVGYEQYF	TGTGCCACCTGCCAAGGAGTGGGCTACGAGCAGTACTTC
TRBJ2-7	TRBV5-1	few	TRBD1	CASSPQTGNEQYF	TGCGCCAGCTCCCCCCAGACAGGGAACGAGCAGTACTTC
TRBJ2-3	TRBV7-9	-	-	CASSLRFGSGTDTQYF	TGTGCCAGCAGCTTACGGTTCGGGAGCGGCACAGATACGCAGTATTTT
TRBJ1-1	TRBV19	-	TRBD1	CASRTGTTEAFF	TGTGCCAGTAGGACAGGGACCACTGAAGCTTTCTTT
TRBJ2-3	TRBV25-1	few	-	CASSEGGETDTQYF	TGTGCCAGCAGTGAAGGGGGAGAAACAGATACGCAGTATTTT
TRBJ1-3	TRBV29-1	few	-	CSVYPGSGGNTIYF	TGCAGCGTTTATCCGGGATCTGGTGGAAACACCATATATTTT
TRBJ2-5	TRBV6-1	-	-	CASKVDPAETQYF	TGTGCCAGCAAGGTGGACCCGGCGGAGACCCAGTACTTC
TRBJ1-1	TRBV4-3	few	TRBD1	CASSQDTGGFVTEAFF	TGCGCCAGCAGCCAAGACACAGGGGGTTTTGTCACTGAAGCTTTCTTT
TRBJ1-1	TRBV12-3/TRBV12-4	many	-	CASSPLGANTEAFF	TGTGCCAGCAGTCCTTTGGGGGCGAACACTGAAGCTTTCTTT
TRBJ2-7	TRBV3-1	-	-	CASSQGWYEQYF	TGTGCCAGCAGCCAAGGTTGGTACGAGCAGTACTTC
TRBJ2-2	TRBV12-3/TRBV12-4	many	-	CASSFLYQGKNTGELFF	TGTGCCAGCAGTTTCTTATACCAGGGGAAAAACACCGGGGAGCTGTTTTTT
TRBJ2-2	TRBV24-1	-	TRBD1	CATSDPRGQANTGELFF	TGTGCCACCAGTGATCCCCGGGGACAGGCGAACACCGGGGAGCTGTTTTTT
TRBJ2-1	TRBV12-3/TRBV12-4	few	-	CASSLTTGRNNEQFF	TGTGCCAGCAGTTTAACAACGGGACGGAACAATGAGCAGTTCTTC
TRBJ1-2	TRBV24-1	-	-	CATSDLNGYGYTF	TGTGCCACCAGTGATTTGAATGGCTATGGCTACACCTTC
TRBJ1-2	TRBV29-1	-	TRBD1	CSVRQGYGYTF	TGCAGCGTTCGACAGGGCTATGGCTACACCTTC
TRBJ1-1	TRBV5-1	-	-	CASRRDGANTEAFF	TGCGCCAGCAGACGGGACGGGGCGAACACTGAAGCTTTCTTT
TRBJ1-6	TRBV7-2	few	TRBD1	CASSLGIGDRNSPLHF	TGTGCCAGCAGCTTAGGTATCGGGGACAGAAATTCACCCCTCCACTTT
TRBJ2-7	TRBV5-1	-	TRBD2	CASSLAPGTSGDEQYF	TGCGCCAGCAGCTTGGCCCCCGGGACTAGCGGGGACGAGCAGTACTTC
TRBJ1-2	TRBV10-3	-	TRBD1	CAISDPLSSPGGDWGYTF	TGTGCCATCAGTGACCCCCTATCCTCTCCAGGGGGAGATTGGGGCTACACCTTC
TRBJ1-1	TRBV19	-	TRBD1	CASSHGTGTREAFF	TGTGCCAGTAGTCACGGGACAGGGACGAGAGAAGCTTTCTTT
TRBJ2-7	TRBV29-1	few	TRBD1	CSVATGQGDEQYF	TGCAGCGTCGCGACGGGACAGGGGGACGAGCAGTACTTC
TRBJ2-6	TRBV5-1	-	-	CASSLQVSRAGANVLTF	TGCGCCAGCAGCTTGCAGGTGTCCAGGGCAGGGGCCAACGTCCTGACTTTC
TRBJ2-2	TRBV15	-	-	CATSREARAGELFF	TGTGCCACCAGCAGAGAAGCGAGAGCCGGGGAGCTGTTTTTT
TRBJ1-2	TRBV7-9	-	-	CASSLSVADYGYTF	TGTGCCAGCAGCTTATCGGTGGCAGACTATGGCTACACCTTC
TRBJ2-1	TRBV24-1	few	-	CATSDWGTFSYNEQFF	TGTGCCACCAGTGATTGGGGGACGTTCTCCTACAATGAGCAGTTCTTC
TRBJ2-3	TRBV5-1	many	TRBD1	CASRETGGITDTQYF	TGCGCCAGCAGAGAGACAGGGGGAATCACAGATACGCAGTATTTT